The present entry profiles one TCR beta chain with its context. Its target is unknown. Generated by immunoSEQ multiplex PCR, the TCRdb table keeps only in-frame clones and is missing some. The data contain some 73,000 clones, roughly three quarters of them seen just once; the ten biggest clones take up around 2.6%. Deletions cut 0 bases from V and 6 bases from J, with 11 bases between. The CDR3 has 14 residues. Germline assignment: CDR1 GTSNPN and CDR2 SVGIG (reference sequence). This entry belongs to a study of memory CD4+ T cells and cytomegalovirus serostatus. Whole-study findings and limits: Each of fewer than 80 CMV-associated TCRbeta sequences occurred in one to five individuals.

Single viable CD3+CD4+CD8-CD45RO+ cells were sorted as the memory CD4+ T cells. The material sequenced was memory CD4+ T cells from blood. This sequence originates from an adult in good health and CMV-seropositive. The V and J genes are TRBV30 and TRBJ1-4, with D tentatively TRBD1 (6 bases). In DNA form, the CDR3 reads TGTGCCTGGAGTGTATGGGGGGCCGATGAAAAACTGTTTTTT. Translation: CAWSVWGADEKLFF.